This T cell receptor (beta chain) was profiled in a study of shared clonotypes between healthy human individuals. CDR3 length: 15 residues. The germline V gene encodes CDR1 GTSNPN and CDR2 SVGIG (reference sequence). Trimming stripped 0 bases from V and 1 base from J, with 13 bases between. Generated by immunoSEQ multiplex PCR, the TCRdb table keeps only in-frame clones and is missing some. Among some 2,100,000 clones listed, under 97% were seen once. This clone has only one observation. The genes are TRBV30 and TRBJ2-7, with D perhaps matching TRBD1 or TRBD2 (5 bases each). The clonotype comes from a man between 18 and 35 years old in good health. Input material: naive CD4+ T cells sorted from blood. The subset here: CD45RA+ positively selected. DNA for the CDR3: TGTGCCTGGAGTGTCTGGGACCGAGGATCCTACGAGCAGTACTTC. This gives the protein CAWSVWDRGSYEQYF.